Each of the 31 T cell receptor beta chains below was sequenced from the same sample in a study of CD8 T cells in ankylosing spondylitis. TCRdb ran MiXCR on the 5' RACE reads and lists one entry per CDR3 protein. The sample includes some 90,000 distinct CDR3 sequences, around 30% seen only once; the top ten take around 56%. Material for sequencing was blood, either unsorted or a sorted T cell fraction (not recorded which). These TCRs come from a male donor with ankylosing spondylitis or in good health (not recorded which).

The chain links TRBV24-1 to TRBJ2-1; 8 nucleotides align to TRBD1. CDR1 is KGHDR, CDR2 SFDVKD, per germline. The ends lost 0 bases at V and 6 bases at J; junction bases unmatched: 9. This CDR3 has 17 residues. Here the CDR3 DNA reads TGTGCCACCAGTGATTTGGTCAGGGGGCGACCTAGCAATGAGCAGTTCTTC. Translation gives CATSDLVRGRPSNEQFF.

This clonotype came up a few times. In DNA form, the CDR3 reads TGCGCCAGCAGCCTAGAAGAACGGGACGGGCTTCTGGGATCACCCCTCCACTTT. As protein: CASSLEERDGLLGSPLHF. The chain has TRBV5-1 and TRBJ1-6; weak D call: TRBD1 (5 bases). This CDR3 has 18 amino acids. The V gene's germline CDR1 is SGHRS and CDR2 YFSETQ. V lost 4 bases, J lost 10 bases, and 27 bases lay in between.

The rearrangement joins TRBV7-2 to TRBJ1-1; 7 bases line up with TRBD1. The V and J ends lost 4 bases and 2 bases, in that order; junction bases with no gene match: 4. This CDR3 spans 14 amino acids. CDR1 and CDR2 (germline): SGHTA, FQGNSA. CDR3 residues: CASSSSGGNTEAFF. In DNA form, the CDR3 reads TGTGCCAGCAGCTCTTCAGGGGGAAACACTGAAGCTTTCTTT.

The V call is TRBV5-1, the J call TRBJ1-3; unclear D gene. This CDR3 contains 16 residues. Germline V gene data show CDR1 as SGHRS and CDR2 as YFSETQ. V lost 3 bases and J lost 1, with 14 bases in between. In DNA form, the CDR3 reads TGCGCCAGCAGCTCTGGACGGATTTCATCTGGAAACACCATATATTTT. Its protein product is CASSSGRISSGNTIYF.

This rearrangement joins TRBV5-1 to TRBJ2-1; weak D call: TRBD1 (5 bases). Germline assignment: CDR1 SGHRS and CDR2 YFSETQ. The CDR3 spans 16 residues. Between the trimmed V and J ends, which lost 0 bases and 2 bases, there was a span of 12 bases. CDR3: CASSLALARAYNEQFF. Written as DNA, the CDR3 is TGCGCCAGCAGCTTGGCCTTGGCCAGGGCCTACAATGAGCAGTTCTTC.

The chain couples TRBV5-1 to TRBJ2-7; D remains ambiguous. Looked up from germline, CDR1 is SGHRS and CDR2 is YFSETQ. Between the trimmed V and J ends, which lost 0 bases and 4 bases, there was a span of 14 bases. This CDR3 region has 15 residues. The CDR3 protein is CASSLGRVISYEQYV. Here the CDR3 DNA reads TGCGCCAGCAGCTTGGGTAGGGTGATATCGTACGAGCAGTACGTC.

The rearrangement joins TRBV20-1 to TRBJ1-1; D is uncertain. Trimming removed 0 bases at V and 0 bases at J, with 5 bases between. Germline CDR1 and CDR2: DFQATT and SNEGSKA (reference sequence). The CDR3 totals 13 residues. The CDR3 sequence is CSARDRVNTEAFF. In DNA, the CDR3 is TGCAGTGCTAGAGATCGCGTGAACACTGAAGCTTTCTTT.

This clonotype has a handful of counts. The rearrangement uses TRBV18 and TRBJ2-3, with 10 bases matching TRBD2. The germline V gene encodes CDR1 KGHSH and CDR2 LQKENI. The CDR3 covers 14 residues. The junction had 4 bases not matched to a gene; V was cut back by 6 bases and J by 4 bases. The CDR3 is CASSTSGIADTQYF. CDR3 in DNA: TGTGCCAGCTCTACTAGCGGGATTGCAGATACGCAGTATTTT.

This rearrangement joins TRBV2 to TRBJ1-2; D is unclear. Germline CDR1 and CDR2: SNHLY and FYNNEI. The ends were cut back, 9 bases at V and 2 bases at J, with 19 bases in the middle. The CDR3 runs to 15 residues. The CDR3 region has the DNA TGTGCCAGTTTGGTTAGGTCAGCGGGAAACTATGGCTACACCTTC. It translates to CASLVRSAGNYGYTF.

The rearrangement links TRBV7-3 to TRBJ2-5; D could derive from TRBD1 or TRBD2 (6 bases each). Germline V lookup: CDR1 SGHTA, CDR2 FQGTGA. The CDR3 contains 14 residues. V dropped 4 bases and J dropped 5 bases, with 14 bases sitting between them. CDR3 sequence reads: CASSSRRGNETQYF. The CDR3 DNA is TGTGCCAGCAGCTCTAGGAGGGGGAACGAGACCCAGTACTTC.

The J gene is TRBJ2-2, the V gene TRBV7-3; 9 nucleotides align to TRBD2. V lost 1 base and J lost 7; bases outside the gene matches: 7. The CDR3 covers 16 residues. Per germline, CDR1 SGHTA and CDR2 FQGTGA. This chain's CDR3 is CASSLNPSGTVGELFF. CDR3 bases: TGTGCCAGCAGCTTAAACCCTAGCGGGACGGTCGGGGAGCTGTTTTTT.

This clonotype was observed at least ten times. V usage is TRBV5-6 and J usage is TRBJ2-1; TRBD2 is a possible D gene (5 bases). Trimming left V 2 bases short and J 12 bases short, with 9 bases between. This CDR3 has 11 residues. Per germline, CDR1 SGHDT and CDR2 YYEEEE. CDR3 region: CASSFREAQFF. The CDR3 DNA follows: TGTGCCAGCAGCTTTCGGGAAGCGCAGTTCTTC.

This clonotype has more than one count but fewer than ten. V and J are TRBV6-1 and TRBJ2-3, with 7 bases lining up with TRBD2. V trimming: 5 bases; J trimming: 2 bases; junction bases outside the gene matches: 7. CDR3 length: 15 residues. Looked up from germline, CDR1 is MNHNS and CDR2 is SASEGT. CDR3 sequence reads: CASSKLAMDTDTQYF. The CDR3 DNA reads TGTGCCAGCAGTAAACTAGCGATGGACACAGATACGCAGTATTTT.

This clonotype was detected a few times. This chain links TRBV6-2 or TRBV6-3 with TRBJ2-2; D is possibly TRBD1 or TRBD2 (5 bases each). Deletions cut 0 bases from V and 5 bases from J, with 10 bases between. Germline V lookup: CDR1 MNHEY, CDR2 SVGEGT. There are 15 residues in the CDR3. CDR3 DNA sequence: TGTGCCAGCAGTTACTCCCGGGGCCGGACCGGGGAGCTGTTTTTT. It codes for CASSYSRGRTGELFF.

The gene calls are TRBV20-1 and TRBJ2-3; D call uncertain. Trimming removed 0 bases from V and 2 bases from J, with 12 bases in between. CDR3 size: 15 residues. Germline V gives CDR1 DFQATT, CDR2 SNEGSKA (reference sequence). CDR3 DNA sequence: TGCAGTGCTAGAGATGGGCGGATTTCCACAGATACGCAGTATTTT. It specifies CSARDGRISTDTQYF.

V usage is TRBV20-1 and J usage is TRBJ1-3; D unclear. CDR3 length equals 14 residues. Trimming removed 0 bases from V and 4 bases from J, with 10 bases in between. Per the germline V gene, CDR1 is DFQATT and CDR2 is SNEGSKA (reference sequence). CDR3 DNA sequence: TGCAGTGCTAGAGATGCGGGATTAGGAAACACCATATATTTT. Protein product: CSARDAGLGNTIYF.

The count of this clonotype is one. The chain joins TRBV2 to TRBJ2-1, with D hard to call. V was cut by 8 bases and J by 6 bases, with 17 bases left in between. This CDR3 is built from 14 residues. Germline V gene sequence: CDR1 SNHLY, CDR2 FYNNEI. DNA of the CDR3: TGTGCCAGCCGCGAGCGTTCATCCCTCAATGAGCAGTTCTTC. Amino acids: CASRERSSLNEQFF.

The table lists this clonotype with many counts. One end of the junction fails to match germline, which may point to a read error. The chain carries TRBV20-1 and TRBJ2-1, with D perhaps matching TRBD1 or TRBD2 (5 bases each). The CDR3 runs to 14 residues. Germline V gene data show CDR1 as DFQATT and CDR2 as SNEGSKA (reference sequence). The CDR3 is CSARGRGGYNEQFF. CDR3 DNA sequence: TGCAGTGCCAGAGGCCGGGGCGGGTACAATGAGCAGTTCTTC.

A few counts support this clonotype. The chain employs TRBV11-2 and TRBJ2-2; 8 bases align to TRBD2. With 0 bases clipped from V and 8 bases from J, the junction kept 14 bases outside the gene matches. The germline V gene encodes CDR1 SGHAT and CDR2 FQNNGV. The CDR3 runs to 18 residues. The CDR3 loop reads CASSLDQAGEAYLGELFF. The CDR3 nucleotides read TGTGCCAGCAGCTTAGATCAAGCGGGAGAGGCGTATCTGGGGGAGCTGTTTTTT.

The table lists this clonotype with a few counts. The chain employs TRBV7-2 and TRBJ2-1; 8 bases are a match to TRBD2. The CDR3 runs to 15 residues. J was trimmed by 10 bases and V by 8 bases; bases with no gene match: 16. Germline CDR1 and CDR2: SGHTA and FQGNSA. CDR3 sequence (DNA): TGTGCCAGCCTCACACCGGGACTAGTAAACGGGGAGCAGTTCTTC. Translation gives CASLTPGLVNGEQFF.

This clonotype was observed a handful of times. The J gene is TRBJ2-5, the V gene TRBV5-1; D may be TRBD1 (7 bases). Between the trimmed V and J ends, which lost 0 bases and 2 bases, there was a span of 14 bases. The CDR3 has 16 amino acids. Germline CDR1 SGHRS, CDR2 YFSETQ. Written as DNA, the CDR3 is TGCGCCAGCAGCTTGGCCGGCGGGACAGTACAAGAGACCCAGTACTTC. The encoded protein is CASSLAGGTVQETQYF. Based on the CDR3 plus reference TRBV5-1 and TRBJ2-5, the full variable domain is KAGVTQTPRYLIKTRGQQVTLSCSPISGHRSVSWYQQTPGQGLQFLFEYFSETQRNKGNFPGRFSGRQFSNSRSEMNVSTLELGDSALYLCASSLAGGTVQETQYFGPGTRLLVL.

This clonotype was detected a few times. The chain is built from TRBV7-3 and TRBJ2-1, with 12 bases that match TRBD2. CDR3 length equals 14 residues. Trimming cost V 5 bases and J 8 bases; bases outside gene matches: 4. Germline CDR1 SGHTA, CDR2 FQGTGA. The CDR3 DNA reads TGTGCCAGCAGCCGGGGACTAGCGGGCGATGAGCAGTTCTTC. Translating it yields CASSRGLAGDEQFF. Supplemented by reference TRBV7-3 and TRBJ2-1, the full variable domain reads GAGVSQTPSNKVTEKGKYVELRCDPISGHTALYWYRQSLGQGPEFLIYFQGTGAADDSGLPNDRFFAVRPEGSVSTLKIQRTERGDSAVYLCASSRGLAGDEQFFGPGTRLTVL.

In this sample, this clonotype turned up a few times. The chain has TRBV29-1 and TRBJ1-1, with D unresolved. Trimming left V 4 bases short and J 1 base short, with 13 bases between. CDR1 and CDR2 from the germline V gene are SQVTM and ANQGSEA. This CDR3 has 14 amino acids. CDR3 in amino acids: CSVGERAGNTEAFF. The CDR3, as DNA: TGCAGCGTTGGTGAACGGGCAGGGAACACTGAAGCTTTCTTT.

The genes are TRBV10-2 and TRBJ2-7; 9 bases map to TRBD1. V trimming: 4 bases; J trimming: 7 bases; junction bases outside the gene matches: 8. The CDR3 has 14 residues. Germline-derived CDR1 and CDR2 are WSHSY and SAAADI. CDR3 protein: CASSVSGTGIEQYV. CDR3 nucleotides: TGCGCCAGCAGTGTTTCCGGGACAGGGATTGAGCAGTACGTC.

This clonotype was recorded a few times. This sequence joins TRBV10-3 and TRBJ2-5; TRBD1 might be the D (6 bases). Germline V lookup: CDR1 ENHRY, CDR2 SYGVKD. The CDR3 has 13 residues. V lost 4 bases, J lost 2 bases, and 8 bases lay in between. The CDR3 DNA sequence: TGTGCCATCAGTGGGACAGCTCAAGAGACCCAGTACTTC. The encoded protein is CAISGTAQETQYF.

J is TRBJ1-1 and V is TRBV5-1, with D uncertain. The V gene lost 4 bases and the J gene lost 4 bases, with 14 bases spanning the gap. CDR1 is SGHRS and CDR2 is YFSETQ in the germline V gene. The CDR3 has 14 amino acids. This CDR3 is CASSPQRASTEAFF. The CDR3 bases are TGCGCCAGCAGCCCACAACGGGCGAGCACTGAAGCTTTCTTT.

This clonotype showed up many times. The gene calls are TRBV20-1 and TRBJ2-1; 7 bases fit TRBD2. V was clipped by 5 bases and J by 8 bases; unmatched bases: 15. Per germline, CDR1 DFQATT and CDR2 SNEGSKA (reference sequence). The length of the CDR3 is 15 residues. The CDR3 DNA sequence: TGCAGTGCTTTACCACTAGCGAATACTTTCGATGAGCAGTTCTTC. Residues: CSALPLANTFDEQFF.

The chain is built from TRBV7-2 and TRBJ1-5, with 7 bases lining up with TRBD1. This CDR3 has 15 amino acids. V trimming: 0 bases; J trimming: 2 bases; junction bases outside the gene matches: 1. CDR1 is SGHTA and CDR2 is FQGNSA in the germline V gene. The CDR3 coding sequence is TGTGCCAGCAGCTTAGCTGGGACAGGCAATCAGCCCCAGCATTTT. Protein product: CASSLAGTGNQPQHF.

J is TRBJ1-3 and V is TRBV6-2 or TRBV6-3; 7 positions match TRBD1. The CDR3 spans 16 residues. V lost 6 bases and J lost 0; bases outside the gene matches: 8. Germline assignment: CDR1 MNHEY and CDR2 SVGEGT. The CDR3 loop reads CASRNGQDNSGNTIYF. CDR3 bases: TGTGCCAGCAGGAACGGACAGGACAACTCTGGAAACACCATATATTTT.

This clonotype turned up a few times. V gene TRBV27 combines with J gene TRBJ1-1; D gene ambiguous. Deletions cut 6 bases from V and 4 bases from J, with 15 bases between. CDR1 is MNHEY, CDR2 SMNVEV, per germline (reference sequence). CDR3 length: 14 amino acids. DNA of the CDR3: TGTGCCAGCAGCAAGTACCATCAATTCACTGAAGCTTTCTTT. Its protein is CASSKYHQFTEAFF.

The gene calls are TRBV5-1 and TRBJ2-5, with a tentative D call TRBD1 (5 bases). Germline CDR1 reads SGHRS; CDR2 reads YFSETQ. Trimming took 7 bases from V and 1 from J, leaving 17 bases between them. This CDR3 region has 15 residues. The CDR3 DNA reads TGCGCCAGCGTGTATACAGGTTATACCCAAGAGACCCAGTACTTC. Protein product: CASVYTGYTQETQYF.